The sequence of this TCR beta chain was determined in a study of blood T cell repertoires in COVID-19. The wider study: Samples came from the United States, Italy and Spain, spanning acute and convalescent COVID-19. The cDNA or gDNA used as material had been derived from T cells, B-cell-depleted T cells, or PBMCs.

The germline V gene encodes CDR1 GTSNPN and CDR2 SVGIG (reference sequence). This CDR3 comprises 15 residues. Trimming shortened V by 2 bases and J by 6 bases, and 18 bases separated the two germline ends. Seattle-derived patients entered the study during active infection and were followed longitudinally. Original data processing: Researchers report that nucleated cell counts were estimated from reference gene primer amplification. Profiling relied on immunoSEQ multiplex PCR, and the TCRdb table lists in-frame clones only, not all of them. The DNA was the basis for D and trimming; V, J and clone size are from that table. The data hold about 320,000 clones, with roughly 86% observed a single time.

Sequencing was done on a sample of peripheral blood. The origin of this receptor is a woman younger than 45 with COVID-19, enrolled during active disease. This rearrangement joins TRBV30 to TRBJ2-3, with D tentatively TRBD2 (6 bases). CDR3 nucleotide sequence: TGTGCCTGGAGTCCTCTCGGGGGAGTATACGATACGCAGTATTTT. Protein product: CAWSPLGGVYDTQYF. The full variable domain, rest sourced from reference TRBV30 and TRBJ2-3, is SQTIHQWPATLVQPVGSPLSLECTVEGTSNPNLYWYRQAAGRGLQLLFYSVGIGQISSEVPQNLSASRPQDRQFILSSKKLLLSDSGFYLCAWSPLGGVYDTQYFGPGTRLTVL.